This T cell receptor (beta chain) comes out of a study of identical twins. Study conclusions and caveats: Sequences that were beta out-of-frame showed weaker excess twin sharing.

About this clonotype itself: The antigen is undetermined.

Each CDR3 protein is one row after TCRdb ran MiXCR on the 5' RACE reads. The sample holds about 1.7 million distinct CDR3 sequences, less than 40% seen once. After removal of 7 bases from V and 7 bases from J, the junction contained 9 bases not matched to a gene. This CDR3 has 13 amino acids. The germline V gene has CDR1 MNHEY and CDR2 SVGAGI. This chain connects TRBV6-5 to TRBJ1-2; 7 bases are a match to TRBD1. Sequenced sample: cord blood. The clonotype originates from a newborn girl in good health. CDR3 nucleotide sequence: TGTGCCAGCACCCGGGGCCAGGGGGTTGGCTACACCTTC. Encoded protein: CASTRGQGVGYTF.